A single sample is the source of the 23 T cell receptor beta chains below, sequenced in a study of blood T cell repertoires in COVID-19. The repertoire was sequenced with immunoSEQ multiplex PCR; TCRdb's copy has only in-frame clones and lacks some. The data show approximately 350,000 clones, about 88% seen once. Material for sequencing was PBMCs or T cells enriched from blood (not recorded which). The receptors were sampled from a young woman who had recovered from COVID-19.

V is TRBV4-1 and J is TRBJ2-7; possibly TRBD1 for D (5 bases). Germline assignment: CDR1 MGHRA and CDR2 YSYEKL. Between the trimmed V and J ends, which lost 3 bases and 2 bases, there was a span of 11 bases. The CDR3 is 14 amino acids. CDR3 amino acids: CASSQDTKAYEQYF. CDR3 DNA sequence: TGCGCCAGCAGCCAGGACACTAAAGCCTACGAGCAGTACTTC.

The chain links TRBV28 to TRBJ2-2; maybe TRBD2 (6 bases). Germline CDR1 and CDR2: MDHEN and SYDVKM. V was clipped by 6 bases and J by 0 bases, with 14 bases between them. The CDR3 is 16 residues long. CDR3 DNA sequence: TGTGCCAGCAGGGATAGACTAGGTACGAACACCGGGGAGCTGTTTTTT. This gives the protein CASRDRLGTNTGELFF.

The chain joins TRBV4-2 to TRBJ2-7; D unclear. This CDR3 is 15 amino acids long. The V gene's germline CDR1 is LGHNA and CDR2 YNFKEQ. V lost 0 bases and J 0 bases, leaving 9 bases between the germline ends. CDR3 sequence reads: CASSQDIERSYEQYF. In DNA, the CDR3 is TGTGCCAGCAGCCAAGATATTGAGCGCTCCTACGAGCAGTACTTC.

J is TRBJ1-5 and V is TRBV6-5, with TRBD1 matching over 9 bases. The CDR3 has 15 amino acids. V dropped 5 bases and J dropped 3; count of bases not matched to a gene: 5. The germline V gene encodes CDR1 MNHEY and CDR2 SVGAGI. DNA for the CDR3: TGTGCCAGCAGTAAGGGACAGGGACACAATCAGCCCCAGCATTTT. Translated: CASSKGQGHNQPQHF.

This clone was counted a single time. The J gene is TRBJ1-2, the V gene TRBV4-1; D unresolved. The germline CDR1 and CDR2 sequences are MGHRA and YSYEKL. The CDR3 contains 14 residues. With 4 bases removed from V and 8 bases from J, the gap between germline ends came to 17 bases. The CDR3 DNA reads TGCGCCAGCAGCCCTGTCGCTGCTGGGCAAGGCTACACCTTC. It codes for CASSPVAAGQGYTF.

The chain carries TRBV7-8 and TRBJ2-2; 7 nucleotides align to TRBD1. This CDR3 has 16 amino acids. The J segment lost 8 bases and the V segment lost 5 bases, leaving 14 bases of the junction unmatched. Germline CDR1 reads SGHVS; CDR2 reads FQNEAQ. As DNA, the CDR3 is TGTGCCAGCAGCCCGACAGGGCTAAGTTTTGCGGGGGAGCTGTTTTTT. Translation gives CASSPTGLSFAGELFF.

The chain uses TRBV7-2 and TRBJ2-1; 12 bases agree with TRBD2. The germline gives CDR1 SGHTA, CDR2 FQGNSA. This CDR3 contains 15 residues. The ends lost 1 base at V and 15 bases at J; junction bases unmatched: 10. The CDR3 loop is CASSLETLAGGPLFF. In DNA, the CDR3 is TGTGCCAGCAGCTTAGAGACCCTAGCGGGAGGGCCCCTGTTCTTC. The whole variable domain, filled in from reference TRBV7-2 and TRBJ2-1, reads GAGVSQSPSNKVTEKGKDVELRCDPISGHTALYWYRQSLGQGLEFLIYFQGNSAPDKSGLPSDRFSAERTGGSVSTLTIQRTQQEDSAVYLCASSLETLAGGPLFFGPGTRLTVL.

The chain links TRBV4-1 to TRBJ1-4; TRBD1 might be the D (6 bases). CDR1 is MGHRA and CDR2 is YSYEKL in the germline V gene. The CDR3 consists of 14 residues. The V end lost 4 bases, the J end lost 7 bases, and 13 bases lay between the germline ends. DNA for the CDR3: TGCGCCAGCAGCCTCAGGGGAGTCGGTGAAAAACTGTTTTTT. It translates to CASSLRGVGEKLFF.

V usage is TRBV5-4 and J usage is TRBJ1-4, with D tentatively TRBD1 (6 bases). The CDR3 extends over 16 amino acids. V gave up 3 bases and J gave up 5 bases, with 17 bases separating them. From germline, CDR1 is SGHNT and CDR2 YYREEE (reference sequence). CDR3 region: CASSSGTFGVNEKLFF. Here the CDR3 DNA reads TGTGCCAGCAGCTCGGGGACATTCGGGGTGAATGAAAAACTGTTTTTT.

In nucleotides, the CDR3 is TGTGCCAGCAGTGGGGGCGGGGGCCCGGGGGATACGCAGTATTTT. Its translation is CASSGGGGPGDTQYF. The V gene is TRBV2, the J gene TRBJ2-3, with TRBD2 as a possible D gene (7 bases). The CDR3 runs 15 residues. Germline assignment: CDR1 SNHLY and CDR2 FYNNEI. V lost 4 bases, J lost 6 bases, and 17 bases lay in between.

The V call is TRBV2, the J call TRBJ2-1; 9 bases agree with TRBD2. The CDR3 is made up of 14 amino acids. The trim removed 11 bases at V and 7 bases at J, leaving 12 bases unmatched. The germline gives CDR1 SNHLY, CDR2 FYNNEI. CDR3 DNA sequence: TGTGCCTCTCCTGGCGGGGGGGGCGAGAATGAGCAGTTCTTC. Its protein is CASPGGGGENEQFF.

The table lists this clone with a count of one. The J gene is TRBJ1-1, the V gene TRBV18, with unresolved D. Germline lookup yields CDR1 KGHSH and CDR2 LQKENI. V dropped 4 bases and J dropped 1 base, with 7 bases sitting between them. This CDR3 is 13 amino acids long. The CDR3 DNA reads TGTGCCAGCTCACGTGGAGCGAACACTGAAGCTTTCTTT. Protein: CASSRGANTEAFF.

The chain is built from TRBV11-1 and TRBJ1-1; D might be TRBD1 (6 bases). The CDR3 loop spans 13 amino acids. The germline gives CDR1 SGHAT, CDR2 FQDESV (reference sequence). Trimming stripped 5 bases from V and 2 bases from J, with 9 bases between. The CDR3 region has the DNA TGTGCCAGCAGCCGGACAGTAAACACTGAAGCTTTCTTT. Translation: CASSRTVNTEAFF.

This chain links TRBV6-1 with TRBJ1-2; D remains ambiguous. Germline V lookup: CDR1 MNHNS, CDR2 SASEGT. The CDR3 runs to 14 residues. V was clipped by 1 base and J by 0 bases, with 6 bases between them. Here the CDR3 DNA reads TGTGCCAGCAGTGAAGTGTCAGCTAACTATGGCTACACCTTC. Protein sequence: CASSEVSANYGYTF.

J is TRBJ1-1 and V is TRBV6-5; tentatively, D is TRBD1 (5 bases). Trimming removed 11 bases at V and 8 bases at J, with 24 bases between. This CDR3 comprises 14 residues. In germline, CDR1 is MNHEY, CDR2 SVGAGI. The DNA for the CDR3 is TGTGCCCACAGGCGCAGTCGCGAGGCCCGGGAAGCTTTCTTT. This codes for CAHRRSREAREAFF.

The genes are TRBV7-9 and TRBJ2-1, with D possibly matching TRBD2 (6 bases). The germline V and J ends were trimmed by 5 bases and 11 bases, with 19 bases remaining between them. Per germline, CDR1 SEHNR and CDR2 FQNEAQ (reference sequence). The CDR3 is 14 amino acids. The CDR3 bases are TGTGCCAGCAGCCCGGAGAGGCGGGGTCATAAGCAGTTCTTC. Translating it yields CASSPERRGHKQFF.

The rearrangement uses TRBV28 and TRBJ1-1; D is undetermined. Between the trimmed V and J ends, which lost 5 bases and 1 base, there was a span of 5 bases. This CDR3 contains 12 residues. Germline CDR1 is MDHEN and CDR2 is SYDVKM. In nucleotides, the CDR3 is TGTGCCAGCAGTCCTTGGAACACTGAAGCTTTCTTT. Amino acids: CASSPWNTEAFF.

V gene TRBV5-1 combines with J gene TRBJ1-6; TRBD1 is a possible D gene (5 bases). CDR3 length: 13 amino acids. Germline CDR1 SGHRS, CDR2 YFSETQ. V lost 2 bases, J lost 7 bases, and 7 bases lay in between. In nucleotides, the CDR3 is TGCGCCAGCAGCTTCGGGGGGAATTCACCCCTCCACTTT. It is translated as CASSFGGNSPLHF.

This chain joins TRBV27 and TRBJ1-1, with D unclear. V lost 5 bases, J lost 1 base, and 11 bases lay in between. Looked up from germline, CDR1 is MNHEY and CDR2 is SMNVEV (reference sequence). CDR3 size: 14 residues. CDR3 loop: CASSAAGRNTEAFF. DNA of the CDR3: TGTGCCAGCAGTGCCGCAGGAAGGAACACTGAAGCTTTCTTT.

The chain recombines TRBV6-2 or TRBV6-3 with TRBJ1-5; D uncertain. This CDR3 has 16 residues. The germline gives CDR1 MNHEY, CDR2 SVGEGT. V lost 6 bases to trimming and J lost 4 bases, with 19 bases between them. Here the CDR3 DNA reads TGTGCCAGCAGCCCTAACGGAGTGGCCGGAAATCAGCCCCAGCATTTT. Residues: CASSPNGVAGNQPQHF.

The chain couples TRBV4-1 to TRBJ2-6, with 13 bases matching TRBD2. Losses at the gene ends were 0 bases for V and 1 base for J; bases not matched to a gene: 6. Germline V gene data show CDR1 as MGHRA and CDR2 as YSYEKL. This CDR3 has 20 amino acids. The CDR3 nucleotides are TGCGCCAGCAGCCAAGATGTAGGACTAGCGGGAGTGTCTGGGGCCAACGTCCTGACTTTC. It translates to CASSQDVGLAGVSGANVLTF.

As concerns this clone: This same CDR3 is encoded by further DNA sequences in the sample. V is TRBV5-8 and J is TRBJ1-6, with TRBD1 matching over 7 bases. The CDR3 is 15 amino acids. Germline-derived CDR1 and CDR2 are SGHTS and YDEGEE. V was clipped by 3 bases and J by 3 bases; unmatched bases: 3. The CDR3 bases are TGTGCCAGCAGCTCGGGACAGAACTATAATTCACCCCTCCACTTT. Translating it yields CASSSGQNYNSPLHF.

V and J are TRBV12-3 or TRBV12-4 and TRBJ1-1; D gene unclear. The CDR3 has 13 residues. V dropped 6 bases and J dropped 3 bases, with 11 bases sitting between them. CDR3 amino acids: CASSIRGYTEAFF. The CDR3 region has the DNA TGTGCCAGCAGCATACGAGGGTACACTGAAGCTTTCTTT.